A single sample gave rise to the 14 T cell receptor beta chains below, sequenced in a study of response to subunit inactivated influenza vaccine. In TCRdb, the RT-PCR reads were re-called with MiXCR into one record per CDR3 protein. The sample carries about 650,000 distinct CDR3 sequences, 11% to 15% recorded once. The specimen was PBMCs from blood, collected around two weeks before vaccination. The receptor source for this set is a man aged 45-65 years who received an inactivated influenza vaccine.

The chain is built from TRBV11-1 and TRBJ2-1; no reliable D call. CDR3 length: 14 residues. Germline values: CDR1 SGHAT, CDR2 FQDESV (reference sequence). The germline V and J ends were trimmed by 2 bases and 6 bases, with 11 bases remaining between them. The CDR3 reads CASSLRRSGNEQFF. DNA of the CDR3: TGTGCCAGCAGCTTAAGGCGTTCAGGCAATGAGCAGTTCTTC.

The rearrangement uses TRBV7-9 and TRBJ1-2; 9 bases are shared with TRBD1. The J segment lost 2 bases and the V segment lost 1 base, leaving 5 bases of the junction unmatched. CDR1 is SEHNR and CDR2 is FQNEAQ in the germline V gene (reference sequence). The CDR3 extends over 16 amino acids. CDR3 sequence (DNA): TGTGCCAGCAGCTTAGACGTCGGGACAGGGAACTATGGCTACACCTTC. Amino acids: CASSLDVGTGNYGYTF.

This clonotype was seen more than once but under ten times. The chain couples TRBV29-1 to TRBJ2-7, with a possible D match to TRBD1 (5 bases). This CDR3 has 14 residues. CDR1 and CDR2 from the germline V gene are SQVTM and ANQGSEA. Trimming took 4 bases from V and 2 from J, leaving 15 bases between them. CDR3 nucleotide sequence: TGCAGCGTTGGACAGTTTTTCCCTACCTACGAGCAGTACTTC. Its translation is CSVGQFFPTYEQYF.

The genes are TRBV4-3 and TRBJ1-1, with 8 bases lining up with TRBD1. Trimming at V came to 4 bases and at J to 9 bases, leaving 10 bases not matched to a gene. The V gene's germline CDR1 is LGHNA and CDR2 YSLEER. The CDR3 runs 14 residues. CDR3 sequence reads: CASSPSTGGYQAFF. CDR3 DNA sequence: TGCGCCAGCAGCCCCAGCACAGGGGGATACCAAGCTTTCTTT.

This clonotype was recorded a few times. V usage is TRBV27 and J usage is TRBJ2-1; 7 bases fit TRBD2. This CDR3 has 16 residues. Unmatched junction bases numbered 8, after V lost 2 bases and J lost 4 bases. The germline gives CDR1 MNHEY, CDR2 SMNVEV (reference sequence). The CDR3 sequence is CASSLVGGSLYNEQFF. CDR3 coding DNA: TGTGCCAGCAGTTTAGTTGGCGGGAGCCTGTACAATGAGCAGTTCTTC.

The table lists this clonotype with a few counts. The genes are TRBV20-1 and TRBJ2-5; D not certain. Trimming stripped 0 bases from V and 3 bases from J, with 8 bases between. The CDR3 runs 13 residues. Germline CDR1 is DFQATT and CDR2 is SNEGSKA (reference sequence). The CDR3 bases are TGCAGTGCTAGAGACACGAGCAAAGAGACCCAGTACTTC. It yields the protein CSARDTSKETQYF.

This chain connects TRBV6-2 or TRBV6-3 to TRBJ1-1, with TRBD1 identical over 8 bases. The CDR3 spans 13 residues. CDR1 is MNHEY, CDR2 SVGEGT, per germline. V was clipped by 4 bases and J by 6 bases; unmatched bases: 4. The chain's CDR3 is CASSWWTGPEAFF. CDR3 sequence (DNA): TGTGCCAGCAGTTGGTGGACAGGGCCTGAAGCTTTCTTT.

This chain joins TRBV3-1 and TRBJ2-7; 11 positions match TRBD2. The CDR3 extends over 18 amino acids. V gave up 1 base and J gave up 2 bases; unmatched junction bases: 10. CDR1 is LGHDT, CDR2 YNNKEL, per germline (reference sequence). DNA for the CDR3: TGTGCCAGCAGCCAAGTGACCCCACTTAGCGGGGGGGCCTACGAGCAGTACTTC. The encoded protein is CASSQVTPLSGGAYEQYF.

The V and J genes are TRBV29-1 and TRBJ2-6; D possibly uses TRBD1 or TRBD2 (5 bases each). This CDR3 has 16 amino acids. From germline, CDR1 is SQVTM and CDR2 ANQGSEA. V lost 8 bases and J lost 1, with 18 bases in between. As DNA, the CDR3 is TGCAGCACGGGACCGTGTTTTCCTTCTGGGGCCAACGTCCTGACTTTC. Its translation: CSTGPCFPSGANVLTF.

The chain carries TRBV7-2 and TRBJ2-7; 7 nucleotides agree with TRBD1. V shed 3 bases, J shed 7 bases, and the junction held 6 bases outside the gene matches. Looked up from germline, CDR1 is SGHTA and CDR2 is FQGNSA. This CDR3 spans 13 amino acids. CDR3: CASSLDRLQEQYF. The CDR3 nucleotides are TGTGCCAGCAGCTTGGACAGGCTCCAGGAGCAGTACTTC.

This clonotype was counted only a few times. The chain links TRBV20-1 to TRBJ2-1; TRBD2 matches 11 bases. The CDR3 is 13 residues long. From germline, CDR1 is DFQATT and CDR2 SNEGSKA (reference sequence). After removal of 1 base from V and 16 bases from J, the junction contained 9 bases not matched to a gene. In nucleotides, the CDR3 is TGCAGTGCTAGAGTTAGCGGGGGGGGCTCCCTCTTCTTC. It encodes CSARVSGGGSLFF.

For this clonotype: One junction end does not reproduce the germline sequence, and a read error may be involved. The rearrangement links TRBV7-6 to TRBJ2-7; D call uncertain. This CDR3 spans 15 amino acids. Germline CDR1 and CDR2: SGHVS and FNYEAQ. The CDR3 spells CASGLGSTVAYEQYF. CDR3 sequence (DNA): TGTGCCAGCGGCTTAGGGTCTACGGTGGCCTACGAGCAGTACTTC.

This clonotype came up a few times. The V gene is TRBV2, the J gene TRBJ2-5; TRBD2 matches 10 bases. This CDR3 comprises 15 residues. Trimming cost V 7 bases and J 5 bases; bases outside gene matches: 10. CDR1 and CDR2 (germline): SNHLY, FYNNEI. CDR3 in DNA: TGTGCCAGCACCCGAAACGGACTAGCGGTGGAGACCCAGTACTTC. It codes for CASTRNGLAVETQYF.

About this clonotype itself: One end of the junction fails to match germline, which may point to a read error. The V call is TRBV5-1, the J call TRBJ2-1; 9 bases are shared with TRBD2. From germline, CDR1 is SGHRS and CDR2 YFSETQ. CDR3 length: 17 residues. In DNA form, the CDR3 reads TGCGGCAGCAATTCGGGACTAGCAGGAAACTCCTACAATGAGCAGTTCTTC. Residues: CGSNSGLAGNSYNEQFF.